Below are 4 T cell receptor beta chains sequenced from a single sample in a study of blood T cell repertoires in COVID-19. TCRdb keeps only in-frame clones here, not all; method: immunoSEQ multiplex PCR. The table lists tens of thousands of clones, roughly 70% of them singletons. Sequencing input: peripheral blood. The receptor source for this set is a man aged 65-85 years with COVID-19, enrolled during active disease.

The chain recombines TRBV3-1 (or the pseudogene TRBV3-2) with TRBJ2-7, with 8 bases aligning to TRBD1. Losses at the gene ends were 4 bases for V and 1 base for J; bases not matched to a gene: 3. In germline, CDR1 is LGHDT, CDR2 YNNKEL (reference sequence). This CDR3 is 14 amino acids long. This CDR3 is CASSRRDRSYEQYF. The CDR3 DNA sequence: TGTGCCAGCAGCCGAAGGGACAGGTCCTACGAGCAGTACTTC.

The V and J genes are TRBV7-6 and TRBJ2-1; 7 bases are shared with TRBD2. This CDR3 is built from 16 residues. Germline assignment: CDR1 SGHVS and CDR2 FNYEAQ. V gave up 7 bases and J gave up 0 bases; unmatched junction bases: 9. CDR3 DNA: TGTGCCAGCACGTCAGGGCGGGAGAGCTCCTACAATGAGCAGTTCTTC. This translates into CASTSGRESSYNEQFF.

The gene calls are TRBV2 and TRBJ2-4, with D possibly TRBD1 on 6 matching bases. With 8 bases removed from V and 6 bases from J, the gap between germline ends came to 20 bases. There are 15 residues in the CDR3. Germline values: CDR1 SNHLY, CDR2 FYNNEI. The CDR3 nucleotides are TGTGCCAGCGGAAGACCAGGGGCCGTATTAAACATTCAGTACTTC. Amino acid sequence: CASGRPGAVLNIQYF.

The chain uses TRBV6-1 and TRBJ2-7; possible D gene TRBD2, 5 bases. V lost 2 bases and J 3 bases, leaving 8 bases between the germline ends. The CDR3 has 13 residues. The germline gives CDR1 MNHNS, CDR2 SASEGT. CDR3 region: CASSERSGYEQYF. The CDR3 DNA is TGTGCCAGCAGTGAAAGGAGCGGCTACGAGCAGTACTTC.